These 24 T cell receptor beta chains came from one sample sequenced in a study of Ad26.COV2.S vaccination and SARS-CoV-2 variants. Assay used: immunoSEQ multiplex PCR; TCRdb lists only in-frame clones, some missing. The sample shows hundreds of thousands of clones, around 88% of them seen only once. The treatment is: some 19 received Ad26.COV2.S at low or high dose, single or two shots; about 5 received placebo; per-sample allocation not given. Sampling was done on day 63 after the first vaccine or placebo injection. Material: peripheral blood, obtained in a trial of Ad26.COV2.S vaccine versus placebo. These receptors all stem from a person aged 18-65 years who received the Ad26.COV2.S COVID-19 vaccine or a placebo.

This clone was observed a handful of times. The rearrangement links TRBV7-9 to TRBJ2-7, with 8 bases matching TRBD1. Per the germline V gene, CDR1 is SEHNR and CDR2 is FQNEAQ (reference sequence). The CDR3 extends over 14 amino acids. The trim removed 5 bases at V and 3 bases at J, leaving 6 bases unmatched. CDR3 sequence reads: CASSTGQGLYEQYF. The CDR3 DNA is TGTGCCAGCAGCACCGGACAGGGTCTCTACGAGCAGTACTTC.

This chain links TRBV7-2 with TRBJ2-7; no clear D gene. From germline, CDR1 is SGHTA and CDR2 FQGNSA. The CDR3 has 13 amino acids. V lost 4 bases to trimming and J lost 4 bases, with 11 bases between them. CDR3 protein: CASSSKGLYEQYF. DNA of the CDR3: TGTGCCAGCAGCTCCAAAGGTCTTTACGAGCAGTACTTC.

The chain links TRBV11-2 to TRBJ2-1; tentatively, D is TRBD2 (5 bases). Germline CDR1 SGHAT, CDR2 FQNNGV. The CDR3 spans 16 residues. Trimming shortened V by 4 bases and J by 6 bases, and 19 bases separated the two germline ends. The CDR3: CASSYLTGGPGNEQFF. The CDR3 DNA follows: TGTGCCAGCAGCTACCTGACTGGAGGTCCAGGCAATGAGCAGTTCTTC.

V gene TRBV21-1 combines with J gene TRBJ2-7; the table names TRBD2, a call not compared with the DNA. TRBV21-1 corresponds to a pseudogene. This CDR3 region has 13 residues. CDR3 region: CASSKWGGYEQYF. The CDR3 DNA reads TGTGCCAGCAGCAAGTGGGGGGGCTACGAGCAGTACTTC.

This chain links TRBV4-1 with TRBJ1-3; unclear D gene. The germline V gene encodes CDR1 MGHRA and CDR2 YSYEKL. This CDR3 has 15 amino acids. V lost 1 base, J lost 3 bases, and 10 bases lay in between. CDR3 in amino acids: CASSQGLLFGNTIYF. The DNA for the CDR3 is TGCGCCAGCAGCCAAGGTCTCTTATTTGGAAACACCATATATTTT.

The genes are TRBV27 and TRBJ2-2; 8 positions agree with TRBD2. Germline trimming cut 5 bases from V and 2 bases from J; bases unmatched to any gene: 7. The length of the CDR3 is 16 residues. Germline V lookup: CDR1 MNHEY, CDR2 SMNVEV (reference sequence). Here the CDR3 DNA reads TGTGCCAGCAGTGGGGCGCGGGGGGCCAACACCGGGGAGCTGTTTTTT. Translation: CASSGARGANTGELFF.

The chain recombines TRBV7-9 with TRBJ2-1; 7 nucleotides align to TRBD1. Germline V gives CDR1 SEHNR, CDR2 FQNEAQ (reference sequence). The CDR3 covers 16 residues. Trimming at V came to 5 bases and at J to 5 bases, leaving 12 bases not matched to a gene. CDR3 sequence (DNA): TGTGCCAGCAGCCCAACATTGGTCACAGGGGACAATGAGCAGTTCTTC. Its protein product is CASSPTLVTGDNEQFF.

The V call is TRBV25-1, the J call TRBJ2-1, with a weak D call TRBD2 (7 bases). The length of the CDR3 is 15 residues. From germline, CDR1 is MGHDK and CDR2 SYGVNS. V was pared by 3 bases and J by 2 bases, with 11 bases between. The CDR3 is CASSDGGGPYNEQFF. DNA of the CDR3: TGTGCCAGCAGTGATGGGGGGGGGCCCTACAATGAGCAGTTCTTC.

CDR3 DNA: TGTGCCATCAGTGAAGGGAGGGGGGCTACCTACAATGAGCAGTTCTTC. Translated, it gives CAISEGRGATYNEQFF. The V gene is TRBV10-3, the J gene TRBJ2-1; a weak D match, TRBD2 (7 bases). The CDR3 runs to 16 residues. The germline CDR1 and CDR2 sequences are ENHRY and SYGVKD. V lost 3 bases to trimming and J lost 2 bases, with 14 bases between them.

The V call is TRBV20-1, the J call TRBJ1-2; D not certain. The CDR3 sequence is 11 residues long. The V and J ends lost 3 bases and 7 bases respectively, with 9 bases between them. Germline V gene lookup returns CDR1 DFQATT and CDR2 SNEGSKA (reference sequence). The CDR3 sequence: CSASTVPGYTF. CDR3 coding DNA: TGCAGTGCTAGCACAGTCCCTGGCTACACCTTC.

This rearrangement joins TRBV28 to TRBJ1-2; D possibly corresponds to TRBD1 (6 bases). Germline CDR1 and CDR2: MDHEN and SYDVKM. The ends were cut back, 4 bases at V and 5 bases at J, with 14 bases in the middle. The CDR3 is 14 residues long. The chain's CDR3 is CASSSPGVRYGYTF. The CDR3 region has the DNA TGTGCCAGCAGTTCCCCAGGGGTTCGGTATGGCTACACCTTC.

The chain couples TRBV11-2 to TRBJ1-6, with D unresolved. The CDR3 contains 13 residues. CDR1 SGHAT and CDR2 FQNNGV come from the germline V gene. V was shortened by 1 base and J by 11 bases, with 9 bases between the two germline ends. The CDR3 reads CASSLGAWTPLHF. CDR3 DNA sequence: TGTGCCAGCAGCTTAGGTGCCTGGACACCCCTCCACTTT. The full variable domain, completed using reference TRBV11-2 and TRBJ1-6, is EAGVAQSPRYKIIEKRQSVAFWCNPISGHATLYWYQQILGQGPKLLIQFQNNGVVDDSQLPKDRFSAERLKGVDSTLKIQPAKLEDSAVYLCASSLGAWTPLHFGNGTRLTVT.

The CDR3 DNA follows: TGTGCCAGCAGACAGGGAGGATATAGCAATCAGCCCCAGCATTTT. Amino acid sequence: CASRQGGYSNQPQHF. This chain joins TRBV19 and TRBJ1-5; 7 nucleotides agree with TRBD1. Unmatched junction bases numbered 8, after V lost 9 bases and J lost 0 bases. This CDR3 has 15 residues. Germline loops: CDR1 LNHDA, CDR2 SQIVND (reference sequence). Full variable domain (remainder filled in from reference TRBV19 and TRBJ1-5): DGGITQSPKYLFRKEGQNVTLSCEQNLNHDAMYWYRQDPGQGLRLIYYSQIVNDFQKGDIAEGYSVSREKKESFPLTVTSAQKNPTAFYLCASRQGGYSNQPQHFGDGTRLSIL.

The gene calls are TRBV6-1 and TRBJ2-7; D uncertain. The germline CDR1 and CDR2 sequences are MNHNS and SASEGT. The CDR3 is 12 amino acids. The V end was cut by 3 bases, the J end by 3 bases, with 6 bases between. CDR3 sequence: CASSDHSYEQYF. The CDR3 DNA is TGTGCCAGCAGTGACCACAGCTACGAGCAGTACTTC.

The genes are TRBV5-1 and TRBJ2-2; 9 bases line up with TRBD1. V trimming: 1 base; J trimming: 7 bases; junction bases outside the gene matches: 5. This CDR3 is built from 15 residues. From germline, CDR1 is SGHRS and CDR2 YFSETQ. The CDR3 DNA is TGCGCCAGCAGCTTGATACAGGGGGCTATCGGGGAGCTGTTTTTT. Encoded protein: CASSLIQGAIGELFF.

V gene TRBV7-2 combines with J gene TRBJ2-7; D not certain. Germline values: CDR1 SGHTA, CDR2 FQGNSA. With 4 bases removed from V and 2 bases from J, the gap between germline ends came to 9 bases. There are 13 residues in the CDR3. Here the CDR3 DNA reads TGTGCCAGCAGCTCCCGTAGGGCCTACGAGCAGTACTTC. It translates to CASSSRRAYEQYF. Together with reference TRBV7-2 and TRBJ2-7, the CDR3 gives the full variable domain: GAGVSQSPSNKVTEKGKDVELRCDPISGHTALYWYRQSLGQGLEFLIYFQGNSAPDKSGLPSDRFSAERTGGSVSTLTIQRTQQEDSAVYLCASSSRRAYEQYFGPGTRLTVT.

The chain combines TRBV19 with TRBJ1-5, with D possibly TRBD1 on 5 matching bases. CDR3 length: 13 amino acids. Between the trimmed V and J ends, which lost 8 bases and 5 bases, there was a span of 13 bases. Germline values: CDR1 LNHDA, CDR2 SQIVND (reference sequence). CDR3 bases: TGTGCCAGTGCCGGACAAGGGGATCAGCCCCAGCATTTT. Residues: CASAGQGDQPQHF.

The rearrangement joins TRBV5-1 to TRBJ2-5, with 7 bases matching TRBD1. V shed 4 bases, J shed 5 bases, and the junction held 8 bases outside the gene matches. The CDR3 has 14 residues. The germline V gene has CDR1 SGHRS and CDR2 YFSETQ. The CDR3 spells CASSQGQPLETQYF. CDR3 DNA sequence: TGCGCCAGCAGCCAGGGACAGCCTCTCGAGACCCAGTACTTC.

CDR3 DNA sequence: TGTGCCAGCAGTTTGGGGATGACTAGTCGACATAAAGAGACCCAGTACTTC. Translation gives CASSLGMTSRHKETQYF. The chain links TRBV28 to TRBJ2-5; D perhaps matches TRBD2 (6 bases). From germline, CDR1 is MDHEN and CDR2 SYDVKM. Trimming removed 3 bases at V and 3 bases at J, with 20 bases between. The CDR3 has 17 amino acids.

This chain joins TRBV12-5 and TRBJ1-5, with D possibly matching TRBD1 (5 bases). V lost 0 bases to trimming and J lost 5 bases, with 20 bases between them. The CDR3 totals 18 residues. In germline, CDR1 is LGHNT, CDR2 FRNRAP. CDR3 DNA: TGTGCTAGTGGTTTGGTACTAGGACTCTGGAGGGGCTATCAGCCCCAGCATTTT. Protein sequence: CASGLVLGLWRGYQPQHF. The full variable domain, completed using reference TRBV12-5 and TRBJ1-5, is DARVTQTPRHKVTEMGQEVTMRCQPILGHNTVFWYRQTMMQGLELLAYFRNRAPLDDSGMPKDRFSAEMPDATLATLKIQPSEPRDSAVYFCASGLVLGLWRGYQPQHFGDGTRLSIL.

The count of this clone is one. CDR3 nucleotide sequence: TGTGCCAGCAGGTCCAGGGCGGTGAGGACTGAAGCTTTCTTT. Its protein is CASRSRAVRTEAFF. The chain is built from TRBV6-5 and TRBJ1-1; perhaps TRBD1 as D (5 bases). The CDR3 consists of 14 residues. V lost 6 bases, J lost 5 bases, and 16 bases lay in between. CDR1 is MNHEY and CDR2 is SVGAGI in the germline V gene.

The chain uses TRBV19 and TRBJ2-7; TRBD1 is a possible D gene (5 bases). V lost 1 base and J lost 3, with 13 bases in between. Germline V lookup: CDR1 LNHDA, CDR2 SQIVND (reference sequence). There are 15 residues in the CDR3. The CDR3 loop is CASSIGLGQGYEQYF. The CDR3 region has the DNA TGTGCCAGTAGTATAGGACTGGGCCAGGGCTACGAGCAGTACTTC.

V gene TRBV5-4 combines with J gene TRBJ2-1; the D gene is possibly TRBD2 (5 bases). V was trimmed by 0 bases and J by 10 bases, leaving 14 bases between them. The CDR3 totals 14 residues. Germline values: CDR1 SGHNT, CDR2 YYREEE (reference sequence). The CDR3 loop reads CASSLVSALGEQFF. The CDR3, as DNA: TGTGCCAGCAGCTTGGTTAGCGCCTTGGGGGAGCAGTTCTTC.

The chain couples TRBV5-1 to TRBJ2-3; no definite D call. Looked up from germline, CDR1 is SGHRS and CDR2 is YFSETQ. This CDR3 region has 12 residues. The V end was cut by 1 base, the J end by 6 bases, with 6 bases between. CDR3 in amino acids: CASSLIGDTQYF. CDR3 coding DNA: TGCGCCAGCAGCTTGATAGGGGATACGCAGTATTTT. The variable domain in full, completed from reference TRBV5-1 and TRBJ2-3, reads KAGVTQTPRYLIKTRGQQVTLSCSPISGHRSVSWYQQTPGQGLQFLFEYFSETQRNKGNFPGRFSGRQFSNSRSEMNVSTLELGDSALYLCASSLIGDTQYFGPGTRLTVL.